This is a list of T cell receptor beta chains from one sample in a study of T-cell memory formation after mild COVID-19. MiXCR was run by TCRdb on the 5' RACE reads, yielding one entry per CDR3 protein. Of roughly 400,000 distinct CDR3 sequences in the sample, about 16% are singletons; the top ten hold approximately 21%. The material sequenced was PBMCs or a T cell subset sorted from them (not recorded which). These receptors came from a man aged 18-30 years who had mild COVID-19 (a few samples of this study predate the infection). Cell type and time point are not known. Each CDR3 is given with its conserved first and last residue. The D gene is left open where the match is weak. Clone size is shown for a subset of rows, as once, few, many or a class of expanded clone.

clone_size d_call j_call v_call cdr3_aa cdr3_nt
few - TRBJ2-1 TRBV28 CASLEASAYNEQFF TGTGCCAGCCTGGAAGCCTCAGCCTACAATGAGCAGTTCTTC
few - TRBJ1-1 TRBV29-1 CSVTKMNTEAFF TGCAGCGTTACGAAAATGAACACTGAAGCTTTCTTT
- TRBD1 TRBJ2-5 TRBV11-2 CASSLGDSHGTQYF TGTGCCAGCAGCTTAGGGGACAGCCATGGGACCCAGTACTTC
- - TRBJ2-7 TRBV7-8 CASSIFTGSEQYF TGTGCCAGCAGCATTTTTACAGGGAGCGAGCAGTACTTC
few - TRBJ2-3 TRBV21-1 CASSKASTTDTQYF TGTGCCAGCAGCAAAGCAAGCACCACAGATACGCAGTATTTT
- TRBD1 TRBJ2-1 TRBV11-1 CASSIRGPENEQFF TGTGCCAGCAGCATTAGGGGGCCCGAGAATGAGCAGTTCTTC
few - TRBJ2-3 TRBV4-1 CASSHKIPGGRTDTQYF TGCGCCAGCAGCCACAAGATCCCGGGGGGCCGAACAGATACGCAGTATTTT
- TRBD1 TRBJ2-1 TRBV6-5 CASSTYRDRPYNEQFF TGTGCCAGCAGTACCTACCGGGACAGGCCCTACAATGAGCAGTTCTTC
many TRBD2 TRBJ2-3 TRBV25-1 CASSETSGADTQYF TGTGCCAGCAGTGAGACTAGCGGGGCAGATACGCAGTATTTT
- - TRBJ1-5 TRBV9 CASSIDGYSNQPQHF TGTGCCAGCAGCATAGACGGTTATAGCAATCAGCCCCAGCATTTT
- TRBD2 TRBJ2-5 TRBV18 CASSAGGLESSSTQYF TGTGCCAGCTCAGCCGGAGGACTAGAATCCTCCTCGACCCAGTACTTC
few - TRBJ2-3 TRBV7-2 CASSPEYLTQYF TGTGCCAGCAGCCCGGAGTATCTTACGCAGTATTTT
few - TRBJ2-3 TRBV12-3/TRBV12-4 CASRVIAEDTQYF TGTGCCAGCAGGGTGATTGCGGAGGATACGCAGTATTTT
- - TRBJ2-3 TRBV12-3/TRBV12-4 CASSLARVEGTDTQYF TGTGCCAGCAGTTTAGCGCGGGTCGAGGGCACAGATACGCAGTATTTT
few - TRBJ1-5 TRBV20-1 CSARDRQLETYSNQPQHF TGCAGTGCTAGAGATCGACAGCTCGAGACCTATAGCAATCAGCCCCAGCATTTT
few - TRBJ2-7 TRBV10-3 CAISDSDRNYEQYF TGTGCCATCAGTGACAGCGACAGGAACTACGAGCAGTACTTC
few - TRBJ2-2 TRBV7-9 CASSLNRVAAGELFF TGTGCCAGCAGCTTAAATCGGGTTGCCGCCGGGGAGCTGTTTTTT
few - TRBJ2-5 TRBV5-1 CASSLAREYQETQYF TGCGCCAGCAGCTTGGCCAGGGAGTACCAAGAGACCCAGTACTTC
many - TRBJ2-3 TRBV4-2 CASSQDGSTDTQYF TGTGCCAGCAGCCAAGACGGGTCGACAGATACGCAGTATTTT
- TRBD1 TRBJ1-6 TRBV7-2 CASSRAQGATFSYNSPLHF TGTGCCAGCAGCCGGGCCCAGGGGGCCACTTTCTCCTATAATTCACCCCTCCACTTT
- - TRBJ1-2 TRBV7-8 CASSPTRVATNYGYTF TGTGCCAGCAGCCCCACCAGGGTAGCCACTAATTATGGCTACACCTTC
few - TRBJ2-4 TRBV7-2 CASSSTPGTRGGIQYF TGTGCCAGCAGCTCCACCCCCGGGACACGGGGTGGCATTCAGTACTTC
many - TRBJ2-2 TRBV7-9 CASRPSTGRTGELFF TGTGCCAGCAGACCGTCGACGGGCCGGACCGGGGAGCTGTTTTTT
many - TRBJ2-5 TRBV4-1 CASSHPEETQYF TGCGCCAGCAGCCATCCCGAAGAGACCCAGTACTTC
few - TRBJ2-3 TRBV10-3 CAISLGVTTDTQYF TGTGCCATCAGCTTGGGCGTGACCACAGATACGCAGTATTTT
- - TRBJ2-1 TRBV29-1 CSGASIGTHEQFF TGCAGCGGTGCCTCTATAGGGACCCATGAGCAGTTCTTC
many - TRBJ1-2 TRBV24-1 CATSDGRHGYTF TGTGCCACCAGTGATGGACGACATGGCTACACCTTC